This T cell receptor (beta chain) was sequenced during a study of blood T cells in healthy people across ages. Findings of the study overall: TCR beta diversity was tightly associated with the proportion of naive T cells.

The length of the CDR3 is 15 residues. V gave up 6 bases and J gave up 2 bases; unmatched junction bases: 6. From germline, CDR1 is MGHRA and CDR2 YSYEKL. Donors were systemically healthy Caucasian individuals from Russia aged roughly 6 to 100 years. With a J-beta primer mix and a sample-barcoded 5' primer, a second PCR ran about 6 to 11 cycles. TCRdb called the 5' RACE reads again in MiXCR, with one record for every CDR3 protein. The table lists approximately 600,000 distinct CDR3 sequences, roughly 53% of them singletons, with over 30% in the top ten. This clonotype appeared many times. Its target is unknown.

This sequence originates from a man in his 60s in good health. The sample comprised blood. The V and J genes are TRBV4-1 and TRBJ2-3, with 9 bases identical to TRBD2. The CDR3 here is CASRPSGVNTDTQYF. The CDR3, as DNA: TGCGCCAGCAGGCCTAGCGGGGTGAACACAGATACGCAGTATTTT.